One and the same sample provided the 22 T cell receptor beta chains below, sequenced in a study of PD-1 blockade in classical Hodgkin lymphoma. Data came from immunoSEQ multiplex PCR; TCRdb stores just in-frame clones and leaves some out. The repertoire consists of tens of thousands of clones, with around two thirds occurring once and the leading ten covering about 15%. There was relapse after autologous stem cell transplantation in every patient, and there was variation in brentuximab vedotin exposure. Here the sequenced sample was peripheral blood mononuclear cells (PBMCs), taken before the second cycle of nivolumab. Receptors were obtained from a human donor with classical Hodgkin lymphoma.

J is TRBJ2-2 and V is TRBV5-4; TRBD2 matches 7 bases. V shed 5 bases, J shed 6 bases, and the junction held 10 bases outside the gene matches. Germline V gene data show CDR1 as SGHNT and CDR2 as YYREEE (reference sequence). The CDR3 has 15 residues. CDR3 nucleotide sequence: TGTGCCAGCAGTCTGGGCGGGAGATCGGCCGGGGAGCTGTTTTTT. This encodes CASSLGGRSAGELFF.

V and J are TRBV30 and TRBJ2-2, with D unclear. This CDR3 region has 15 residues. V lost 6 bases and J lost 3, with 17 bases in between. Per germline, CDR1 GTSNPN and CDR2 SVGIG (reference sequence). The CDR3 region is CACKKTAGDTGELFF. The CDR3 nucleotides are TGTGCCTGTAAAAAGACCGCAGGAGACACCGGGGAGCTGTTTTTT.

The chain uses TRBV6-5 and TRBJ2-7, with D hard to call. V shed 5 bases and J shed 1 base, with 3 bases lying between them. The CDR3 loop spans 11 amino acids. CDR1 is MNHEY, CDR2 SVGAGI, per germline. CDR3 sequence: CASSTSYEQYF. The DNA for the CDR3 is TGTGCCAGCAGTACGTCCTACGAGCAGTACTTC.

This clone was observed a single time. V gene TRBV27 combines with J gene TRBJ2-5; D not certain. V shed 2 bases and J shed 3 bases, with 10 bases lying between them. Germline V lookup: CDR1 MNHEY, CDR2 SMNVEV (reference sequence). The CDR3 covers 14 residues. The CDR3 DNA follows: TGTGCCAGCAGTTTACTGGGATCCGAAGAGACCCAGTACTTC. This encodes CASSLLGSEETQYF.

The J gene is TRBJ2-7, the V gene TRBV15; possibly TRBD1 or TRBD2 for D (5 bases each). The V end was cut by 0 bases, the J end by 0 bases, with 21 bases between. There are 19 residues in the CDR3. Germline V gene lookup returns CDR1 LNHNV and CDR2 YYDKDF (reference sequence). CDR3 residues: CATSRDSTPGTPYSYEQYF. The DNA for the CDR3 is TGTGCCACCAGCAGAGATAGTACCCCCGGGACGCCTTACTCCTACGAGCAGTACTTC.

CDR3 in DNA: TGTGCCAGCAGTAAACGCACAGGGTTGTTGAACACTGAAGCTTTCTTT. This codes for CASSKRTGLLNTEAFF. This rearrangement joins TRBV7-2 to TRBJ1-1, with D possibly being TRBD1 (6 bases). The CDR3 has 16 residues. Between the trimmed V and J ends, which lost 6 bases and 0 bases, there was a span of 17 bases. Germline V gene sequence: CDR1 SGHTA, CDR2 FQGNSA.

CDR3 coding DNA: TGTGCCAGCAGCCCCTTCCAGGGGGCGGGGACCCAGCATTTT. This translates into CASSPFQGAGTQHF. This chain connects TRBV7-2 to TRBJ1-5, with 8 bases identical to TRBD1. The CDR3 sequence is 14 residues long. Germline CDR1 SGHTA, CDR2 FQGNSA. J lost 11 bases, V lost 5 bases, and 11 bases had no gene match. Based on the CDR3 plus reference TRBV7-2 and TRBJ1-5, the full variable domain is GAGVSQSPSNKVTEKGKDVELRCDPISGHTALYWYRQSLGQGLEFLIYFQGNSAPDKSGLPSDRFSAERTGGSVSTLTIQRTQQEDSAVYLCASSPFQGAGTQHFGDGTRLSIL.

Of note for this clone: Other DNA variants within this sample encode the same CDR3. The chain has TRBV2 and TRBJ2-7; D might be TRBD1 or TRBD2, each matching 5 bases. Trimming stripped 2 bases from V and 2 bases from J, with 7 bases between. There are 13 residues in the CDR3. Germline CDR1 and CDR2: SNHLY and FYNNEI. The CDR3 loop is CASSERGTYEQYF. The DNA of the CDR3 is TGTGCCAGCAGTGAACGGGGCACCTACGAGCAGTACTTC.

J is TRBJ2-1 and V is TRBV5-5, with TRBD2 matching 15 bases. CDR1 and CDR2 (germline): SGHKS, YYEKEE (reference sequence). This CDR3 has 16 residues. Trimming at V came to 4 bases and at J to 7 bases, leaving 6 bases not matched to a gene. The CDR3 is CASSEGLAGGWNEQFF. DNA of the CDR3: TGTGCCAGCAGCGAAGGACTAGCGGGAGGGTGGAATGAGCAGTTCTTC.

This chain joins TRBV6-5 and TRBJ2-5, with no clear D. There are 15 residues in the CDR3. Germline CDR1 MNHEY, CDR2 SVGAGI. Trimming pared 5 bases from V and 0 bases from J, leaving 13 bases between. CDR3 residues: CASSPTHLYQETQYF. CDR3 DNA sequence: TGTGCCAGCAGTCCCACGCACCTGTACCAAGAGACCCAGTACTTC.

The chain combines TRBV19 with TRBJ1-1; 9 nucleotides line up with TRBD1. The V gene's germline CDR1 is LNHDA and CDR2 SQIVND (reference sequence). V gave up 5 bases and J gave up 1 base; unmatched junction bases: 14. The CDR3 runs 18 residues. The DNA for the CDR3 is TGTGCCAGTAGTTCCCGGGACAGGGCCAGTAGAGGGAACACTGAAGCTTTCTTT. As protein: CASSSRDRASRGNTEAFF.

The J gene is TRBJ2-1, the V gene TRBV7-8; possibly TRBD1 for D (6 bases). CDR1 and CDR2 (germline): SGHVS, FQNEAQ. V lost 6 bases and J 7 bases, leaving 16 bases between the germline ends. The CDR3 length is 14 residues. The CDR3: CASRQRQEGNEQFF. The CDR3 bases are TGTGCCAGCAGACAGAGACAGGAAGGGAATGAGCAGTTCTTC. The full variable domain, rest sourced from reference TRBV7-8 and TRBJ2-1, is GAGVSQSPRYKVAKRGQDVALRCDPISGHVSLFWYQQALGQGPEFLTYFQNEAQLDKSGLPSDRFFAERPEGSVSTLKIQRTQQEDSAVYLCASRQRQEGNEQFFGPGTRLTVL.

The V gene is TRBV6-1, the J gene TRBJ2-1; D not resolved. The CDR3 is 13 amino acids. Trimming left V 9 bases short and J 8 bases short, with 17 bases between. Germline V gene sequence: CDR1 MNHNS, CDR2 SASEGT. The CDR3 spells CASRRGGTHEQFF. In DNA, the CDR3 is TGTGCCAGTCGGAGAGGCGGTACGCATGAGCAGTTCTTC.

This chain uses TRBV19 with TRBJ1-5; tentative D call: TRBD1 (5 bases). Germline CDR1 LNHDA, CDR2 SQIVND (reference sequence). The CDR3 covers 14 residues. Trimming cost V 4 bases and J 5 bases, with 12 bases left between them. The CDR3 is CASSTDSIHQPQHF. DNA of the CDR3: TGTGCCAGTAGTACCGACAGTATTCATCAGCCCCAGCATTTT.

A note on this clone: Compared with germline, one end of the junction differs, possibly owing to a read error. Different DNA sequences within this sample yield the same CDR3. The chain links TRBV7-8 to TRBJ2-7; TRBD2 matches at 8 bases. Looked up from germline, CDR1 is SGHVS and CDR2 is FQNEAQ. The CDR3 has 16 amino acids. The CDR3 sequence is CASSLAGIRGIYEQYF. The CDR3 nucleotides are TGTGCTAGCAGCTTAGCGGGGATCCGGGGAATCTACGAGCAGTACTTC.

CDR3 bases: TGTGCCAGCACCGGGCCTCTCTCCTACGAGCAGTACTTC. Translated: CASTGPLSYEQYF. V gene TRBV6-6 combines with J gene TRBJ2-7; the D is unclear. V lost 7 bases and J 0 bases, leaving 10 bases between the germline ends. The CDR3 is 13 residues long. Germline V lookup: CDR1 MNHNY, CDR2 SVGAGI (reference sequence).

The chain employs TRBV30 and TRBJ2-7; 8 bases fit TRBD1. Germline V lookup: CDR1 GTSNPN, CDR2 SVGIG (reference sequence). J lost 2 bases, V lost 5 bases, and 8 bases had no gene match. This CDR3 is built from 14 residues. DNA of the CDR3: TGTGCCTGGTCCTCCGGGACAGGTCCCTACGAGCAGTACTTC. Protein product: CAWSSGTGPYEQYF.

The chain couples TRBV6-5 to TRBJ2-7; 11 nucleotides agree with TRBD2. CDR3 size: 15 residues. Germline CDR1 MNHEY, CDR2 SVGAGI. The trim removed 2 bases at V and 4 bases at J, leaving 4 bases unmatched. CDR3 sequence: CASSYGGLAAYEQYF. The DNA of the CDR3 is TGTGCCAGCAGTTACGGGGGACTAGCGGCGTACGAGCAGTACTTC.

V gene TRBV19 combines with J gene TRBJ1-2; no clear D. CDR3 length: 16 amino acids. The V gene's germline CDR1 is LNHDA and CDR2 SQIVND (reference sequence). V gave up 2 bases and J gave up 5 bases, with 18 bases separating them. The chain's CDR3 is CASSIFHLQEKYGYTF. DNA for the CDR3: TGTGCCAGTAGTATATTCCACCTGCAGGAAAAGTATGGCTACACCTTC.

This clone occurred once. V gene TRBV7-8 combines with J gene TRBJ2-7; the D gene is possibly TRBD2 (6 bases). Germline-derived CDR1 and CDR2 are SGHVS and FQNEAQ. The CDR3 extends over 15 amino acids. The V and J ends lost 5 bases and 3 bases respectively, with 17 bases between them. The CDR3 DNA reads TGTGCCAGCAGCCCCGGGGGTGGAGTGTACTACGAGCAGTACTTC. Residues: CASSPGGGVYYEQYF.

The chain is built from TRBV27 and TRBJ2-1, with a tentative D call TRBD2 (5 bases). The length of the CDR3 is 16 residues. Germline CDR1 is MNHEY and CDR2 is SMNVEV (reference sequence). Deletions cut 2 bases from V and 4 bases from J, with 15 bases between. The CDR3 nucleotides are TGTGCCAGCAGTTTAATGGCGGACTTCGTTTACAATGAGCAGTTCTTC. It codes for CASSLMADFVYNEQFF.

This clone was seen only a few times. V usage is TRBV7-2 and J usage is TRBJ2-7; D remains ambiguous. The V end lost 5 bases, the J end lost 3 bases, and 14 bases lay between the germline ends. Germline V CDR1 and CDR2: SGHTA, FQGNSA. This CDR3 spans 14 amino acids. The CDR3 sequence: CASSPTPGNYEQYF. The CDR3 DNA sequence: TGTGCCAGCAGCCCTACCCCAGGAAACTACGAGCAGTACTTC. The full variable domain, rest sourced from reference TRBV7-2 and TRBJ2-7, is GAGVSQSPSNKVTEKGKDVELRCDPISGHTALYWYRQSLGQGLEFLIYFQGNSAPDKSGLPSDRFSAERTGGSVSTLTIQRTQQEDSAVYLCASSPTPGNYEQYFGPGTRLTVT.